The TCR beta chain under discussion was sequenced for a study of blood T cell repertoires in COVID-19. Looking at the study overall: Italy, Spain and the United States were the sources of the convalescent and acute COVID-19 samples.

Per the original data handling: How many nucleated cells were present was estimated from reference gene primer amplification. Sequencing used immunoSEQ multiplex PCR; TCRdb keeps in-frame clones, though not all of them. The V and J calls and clone size are taken from that table; D and trimming were inferred from the DNA. The top ten clones hold roughly 8.4% of a sample with 130,000 to 150,000 clones, more than 80% of them seen once. The CDR3 has 15 amino acids. Trimming removed 3 bases at V and 1 base at J, with 11 bases between. Germline V gene sequence: CDR1 SGDLS, CDR2 YYNGEE. The sequenced sample was peripheral blood. The chain combines TRBV9 with TRBJ2-1, with D possibly matching TRBD1 (6 bases). The receptor was isolated from a human donor with acute or convalescent COVID-19. The donor label of this sample is uncertain. CDR3 sequence reads: CASSGDIGSYNEQFF. The CDR3 DNA reads as TGTGCCAGCAGCGGGGACATCGGATCCTACAATGAGCAGTTCTTC.